This passage covers 13 T cell receptor beta chains from one sample sequenced in a study of response to subunit inactivated influenza vaccine. MiXCR, applied by TCRdb to the RT-PCR reads, yields one record per CDR3 protein. The table includes roughly 760,000 distinct CDR3 sequences, approximately 21% detected once. Source: PBMCs from blood, taken about 5 days after vaccination. The receptor source for this set is a man aged 50 or older who received an inactivated influenza vaccine.

V is TRBV25-1 and J is TRBJ2-3; TRBD1 agrees at 7 bases. V lost 2 bases, J lost 2 bases, and 4 bases stayed unmatched. The CDR3 loop spans 15 amino acids. Germline values: CDR1 MGHDK, CDR2 SYGVNS. The CDR3 DNA reads TGTGCCAGCAGTGAACGACAGGGAAACACAGATACGCAGTATTTT. Amino acids: CASSERQGNTDTQYF.

The chain combines TRBV10-3 with TRBJ2-2; D is undetermined. V was cut by 0 bases and J by 4 bases, with 9 bases left in between. CDR1 and CDR2 (germline): ENHRY, SYGVKD. The CDR3 length is 15 residues. CDR3: CAISESRTSTGELFF. CDR3 nucleotides: TGTGCCATCAGTGAGTCCCGGACCTCCACCGGGGAGCTGTTTTTT.

The V call is TRBV6-5, the J call TRBJ2-7, with D uncertain. Trimming stripped 3 bases from V and 3 bases from J, with 12 bases between. CDR3 size: 14 residues. Looked up from germline, CDR1 is MNHEY and CDR2 is SVGAGI. The CDR3 nucleotides read TGTGCCAGCAGTTATAGACGGTTCAACTACGAGCAGTACTTC. This gives the protein CASSYRRFNYEQYF.

Concerning this clonotype: An end of the junction does not agree with germline; a read error may underlie this. The chain uses TRBV5-5 and TRBJ1-5, with 8 nucleotides matching TRBD1. The CDR3 is made up of 15 amino acids. Germline CDR1 SGHKS, CDR2 YYEKEE (reference sequence). The CDR3 region has the DNA TGTGCCAGCAGCGCGGGACAGGTAGGGGATCAACCCCAGCATTTT. Translated, it gives CASSAGQVGDQPQHF.

This clonotype showed up just a few times. This chain connects TRBV6-1 to TRBJ1-4, with D maybe TRBD1 (5 bases). The CDR3 is 13 residues long. The germline gives CDR1 MNHNS, CDR2 SASEGT. V shed 10 bases and J shed 3 bases, with 12 bases lying between them. The CDR3 DNA follows: TGTGCCACCCAGACGGGGCCTAATGAAAAACTGTTTTTT. Translating gives CATQTGPNEKLFF.

Concerning this clonotype: The junction departs from germline at one end; a sequencing error may be responsible. The chain joins TRBV12-3 or TRBV12-4 to TRBJ2-7; D is ambiguous. The CDR3 contains 10 residues. The CDR3 DNA reads TGTACCAGCAGTCCGTCCGAGCAGTACTTC. It encodes CTSSPSEQYF.

This clonotype has a handful of counts. The chain links TRBV12-3 or TRBV12-4 to TRBJ2-6; the D gene is possibly TRBD1 (6 bases). The V and J ends lost 11 bases and 0 bases respectively, with 26 bases between them. The length of the CDR3 is 19 residues. The CDR3 DNA is TGTGCCGGTTCCGATACTGGCAGGGGTTTATTCTCTGGGGCCAACGTCCTGACTTTC. Its protein product is CAGSDTGRGLFSGANVLTF.

This clonotype was counted at least ten times. The chain carries TRBV5-1 and TRBJ2-2, with D unresolved. The CDR3 totals 14 residues. V dropped 0 bases and J dropped 1 base, with 4 bases sitting between them. Germline CDR1 SGHRS, CDR2 YFSETQ. Here the CDR3 reads CASSLERNTGELFF. CDR3 in DNA: TGCGCCAGCAGCTTGGAACGGAACACCGGGGAGCTGTTTTTT. The full variable domain, rest sourced from reference TRBV5-1 and TRBJ2-2, is KAGVTQTPRYLIKTRGQQVTLSCSPISGHRSVSWYQQTPGQGLQFLFEYFSETQRNKGNFPGRFSGRQFSNSRSEMNVSTLELGDSALYLCASSLERNTGELFFGEGSRLTVL.

This clonotype has a handful of counts. The junction departs from the called germline gene at one end, perhaps through a read error. The chain links TRBV6-2 or TRBV6-3 to TRBJ2-3; 12 nucleotides align to TRBD1. Germline lookup yields CDR1 MNHEY and CDR2 SVGEGT. CDR3 length: 22 residues. CDR3 DNA sequence: TGTGCCAGCTGTTACTCGAATGGGCTTGGGACAGGGGGCGTAGGGGTCACAGATACGCAGTATTTT. The encoded protein is CASCYSNGLGTGGVGVTDTQYF.

This clonotype was observed a handful of times. The J gene is TRBJ2-1, the V gene TRBV5-8; the D gene is possibly TRBD2 (5 bases). This CDR3 region has 15 residues. V lost 6 bases and J lost 0, with 13 bases in between. In germline, CDR1 is SGHTS, CDR2 YDEGEE. The CDR3 loop reads CASTEVSSSYNEQFF. The CDR3 DNA reads TGTGCCAGCACGGAGGTGTCAAGCTCCTACAATGAGCAGTTCTTC.

This clonotype was detected ten times or more. This chain connects TRBV12-3 or TRBV12-4 to TRBJ2-7, with TRBD2 matching over 7 bases. The CDR3 runs to 13 residues. V was clipped by 3 bases and J by 3 bases; unmatched bases: 2. The CDR3 spells CASSFGGVYEQYF. CDR3 sequence (DNA): TGTGCCAGCAGTTTTGGGGGGGTCTACGAGCAGTACTTC.

This clonotype has only a few counts. This rearrangement joins TRBV29-1 to TRBJ2-7, with unresolved D. The CDR3 is 12 residues long. CDR1 SQVTM and CDR2 ANQGSEA come from the germline V gene. V shed 4 bases and J shed 3 bases, with 10 bases lying between them. The CDR3 loop reads CSVGSGIYEQYF. The CDR3 region has the DNA TGCAGCGTTGGTTCAGGCATCTACGAGCAGTACTTC.

V gene TRBV6-1 combines with J gene TRBJ1-5; perhaps TRBD1 as D (6 bases). The ends were cut back, 7 bases at V and 7 bases at J, with 20 bases in the middle. Germline V gene data show CDR1 as MNHNS and CDR2 as SASEGT. The CDR3 covers 15 residues. The CDR3 DNA reads as TGTGCCAGCATCCTGGACAGCGGGGCGTGGCAGCCCCAGCATTTT. This codes for CASILDSGAWQPQHF.